What follows are 9 T cell receptor beta chains derived from one specimen sequenced in a study of T cell changes during pregnancy in multiple sclerosis (dated by TCRdb to the late 2010s). Library creation used the immunoSEQ multiplex PCR assay. TCRdb mirrors the immuneACCESS table, restricted to in-frame sequences. Some clones are absent from its copies; in checked studies, under half trace to an unresolved V gene, and the reason for the others is unknown. The sample records around 71,000 clones, roughly nine tenths of which are singletons. 0.95% to 1.5% of the sample rests with the top ten. This material consisted of peripheral blood, taken in the third trimester of pregnancy. The origin of the receptors is a female donor with multiple sclerosis, enrolled in a pregnancy study.

The CDR3 region is CASSSEVGAYEQYF. CDR3 nucleotide sequence: TGTGCCAGCAGCTCGGAAGTGGGAGCCTACGAGCAGTACTTC. The chain employs TRBV9 and TRBJ2-7, with D possibly TRBD2 on 5 matching bases. The V gene lost 4 bases and the J gene lost 2 bases, with 13 bases spanning the gap. Looked up from germline, CDR1 is SGDLS and CDR2 is YYNGEE. The length of the CDR3 is 14 residues.

The gene calls are TRBV2 and TRBJ1-2; weak D call: TRBD1 (6 bases). The CDR3 length is 14 residues. Trimming took off 0 bases at V and 8 bases at J, with 13 bases between the two ends. Germline V gene sequence: CDR1 SNHLY, CDR2 FYNNEI. CDR3 coding DNA: TGTGCCAGCAGTGAAGCTTACAGGGTTTCGGGCTACACCTTC. It translates to CASSEAYRVSGYTF.

The J gene is TRBJ2-7, the V gene TRBV28, with TRBD2 matching 7 bases. CDR3 length equals 17 residues. In germline, CDR1 is MDHEN, CDR2 SYDVKM. The trim removed 2 bases at V and 0 bases at J, leaving 10 bases unmatched. The CDR3 protein is CASSLRGLAEISYEQYF. In DNA form, the CDR3 reads TGTGCCAGCAGTTTAAGAGGGCTAGCGGAAATCTCCTACGAGCAGTACTTC.

This clone appeared once. The chain recombines TRBV5-1 with TRBJ2-3; 10 bases agree with TRBD1. The V segment lost 2 bases and the J segment 4 bases; nucleotides outside the gene matches: 1. CDR1 is SGHRS, CDR2 YFSETQ, per germline. The CDR3 consists of 14 residues. CDR3 in DNA: TGCGCCAGCAGCTTTGGACAGGGGGCAGATACGCAGTATTTT. This codes for CASSFGQGADTQYF.

V is TRBV5-6 and J is TRBJ2-2; TRBD1 agrees at 8 bases. After removal of 0 bases from V and 2 bases from J, the junction contained 3 bases not matched to a gene. Germline loops: CDR1 SGHDT, CDR2 YYEEEE. The CDR3 is 16 amino acids. CDR3 sequence reads: CASSLGDRGNTGELFF. The CDR3 nucleotides are TGTGCCAGCAGCTTGGGTGACAGGGGTAACACCGGGGAGCTGTTTTTT.

The chain couples TRBV10-3 to TRBJ2-1; D is ambiguous. The CDR3 is made up of 15 amino acids. Germline values: CDR1 ENHRY, CDR2 SYGVKD. Deletions cut 3 bases from V and 15 bases from J, with 24 bases between. The chain's CDR3 is CAISESTLDLRGLFF. DNA of the CDR3: TGTGCCATCAGTGAATCGACCCTTGACTTAAGAGGTCTGTTCTTC.

The rearrangement joins TRBV9 to TRBJ1-1; D is perhaps TRBD1 (5 bases). Trimming pared 0 bases from V and 5 bases from J, leaving 17 bases between. The CDR3 extends over 16 amino acids. Germline V gene data show CDR1 as SGDLS and CDR2 as YYNGEE. CDR3 coding DNA: TGTGCCAGCAGCGTAGCTACAATGGTGGGGGGGACTGAAGCTTTCTTT. Amino acids: CASSVATMVGGTEAFF.

CDR3 protein: CASSLATVWSSGTGDHEQYF. CDR3 in DNA: TGCGCCAGCAGCTTGGCAACCGTCTGGTCATCCGGGACAGGGGACCACGAGCAGTACTTC. This chain links TRBV5-1 with TRBJ2-7; 10 positions match TRBD1. CDR1 SGHRS and CDR2 YFSETQ come from the germline V gene. The CDR3 has 20 amino acids. Trimming removed 0 bases from V and 5 bases from J; junction bases left unmatched: 20.

This clone was picked up one time. The chain links TRBV28 to TRBJ1-5; 8 bases line up with TRBD1. Trimming took 7 bases from V and 6 from J; bases not matched to a gene: 8. Germline V gene data show CDR1 as MDHEN and CDR2 as SYDVKM. The CDR3 sequence is 14 residues long. CDR3 in amino acids: CASKPTGEGQPQHF. The CDR3 region has the DNA TGTGCCAGCAAGCCGACAGGGGAGGGTCAGCCCCAGCATTTT.